These T cell receptor beta chains were read from a single sample in a study of T-cell memory formation after mild COVID-19. TCRdb itself ran the 5' RACE reads through MiXCR, one entry per CDR3 protein. The sample carries about 340,000 distinct CDR3 sequences, roughly 14% recorded once. Sequenced sample: PBMCs or a T cell subset sorted from them (not recorded which). All receptors derive from a man aged 18-30 years who had mild COVID-19 (a few samples of this study predate the infection). Cell type and time point are not known. The CDR3 runs from the conserved cysteine through the conserved F or W. Fields, in order: CDR3 protein, CDR3 DNA, clone size, V gene, J gene, D gene. D genes are given only for firm matches. Size tells how often a clone was seen (once, few, many) or the class of an expanded clone, and some rows leave it out.

CASSLELGSDSPLHF	TGTGCCAGCAGCCTAGAGCTGGGGTCGGATTCACCCCTCCACTTT	few	TRBV4-2	TRBJ1-6	.
CAWTGNTGELFF	TGTGCCTGGACAGGGAACACCGGGGAGCTGTTTTTT	.	TRBV30	TRBJ2-2	.
CASSFSAGAGGPLGTDTQYF	TGTGCCAGCAGTTTCTCTGCCGGAGCGGGGGGGCCGTTAGGCACAGATACGCAGTATTTT	few	TRBV28	TRBJ2-3	TRBD2
CAAMDSIVENEQFF	TGTGCCGCCATGGACTCGATCGTTGAGAATGAGCAGTTCTTC	.	TRBV10-3	TRBJ2-1	.
CSVEGTEAFF	TGCAGCGTTGAGGGGACGGAAGCTTTCTTT	few	TRBV29-1	TRBJ1-1	.
CASSVSGLSYNEQFF	TGTGCCAGCAGCGTCTCAGGTTTGTCCTACAATGAGCAGTTCTTC	.	TRBV9	TRBJ2-1	.
CASSLSSHLHKPQHF	TGTGCCAGCAGCTTGAGTAGCCACCTACACAAGCCCCAGCATTTT	.	TRBV5-6	TRBJ1-5	.
CASGLAGPDTQYF	TGTGCCAGCGGCCTAGCGGGGCCAGATACGCAGTATTTT	few	TRBV7-9	TRBJ2-3	TRBD2
CSALGQYYGYTF	TGCAGTGCCCTTGGACAGTACTATGGCTACACCTTC	few	TRBV20-1	TRBJ1-2	.
CASSLALAHQETQYF	TGTGCCAGCAGCTTAGCGCTGGCACACCAAGAGACCCAGTACTTC	few	TRBV7-2	TRBJ2-5	.
CASSWSSGALQNNTF	TGTGCCAGCAGCTGGTCCTCGGGGGCGCTCCAAAATAACACCTTC	once	TRBV5-5	TRBJ1-2	.
CSVEIPLSGYYGYTF	TGCAGCGTTGAAATACCTCTTTCCGGCTACTATGGCTACACCTTC	.	TRBV29-1	TRBJ1-2	.
CASSRSPGAPDTQYF	TGTGCCAGCAGCCGATCACCCGGCGCCCCAGATACGCAGTATTTT	many	TRBV7-3	TRBJ2-3	.
CASSYGGEGSPLHF	TGTGCCAGCAGTTACGGGGGGGAAGGTTCACCCCTCCACTTT	.	TRBV6-6	TRBJ1-6	.
CSARDGGQYGTEAFF	TGCAGTGCTAGAGATGGCGGACAGTATGGCACTGAAGCTTTCTTT	once	TRBV20-1	TRBJ1-1	.
CASGTSGSGETQYF	TGTGCCAGCGGAACTAGCGGGTCTGGGGAGACCCAGTACTTC	few	TRBV7-2	TRBJ2-5	TRBD2
CSVEDRVGGAEETQYF	TGCAGCGTTGAAGATCGAGTCGGGGGGGCCGAGGAGACCCAGTACTTC	few	TRBV29-1	TRBJ2-5	TRBD2
CASSELGQGRTPLHF	TGTGCCAGCAGTGAACTAGGACAGGGGCGGACACCCCTCCACTTT	few	TRBV6-1	TRBJ1-6	TRBD1
CASGLSYEQYF	TGTGCCAGCGGACTCTCCTACGAGCAGTACTTC	.	TRBV27	TRBJ2-7	.
CASSAHNGGGSKAPEFF	TGTGCCAGCAGTGCTCATAACGGTGGCGGGTCAAAGGCGCCGGAGTTCTTC	.	TRBV25-1	TRBJ2-1	.
CASSQREVRGATEAFF	TGTGCCAGCAGCCAACGGGAGGTTCGGGGGGCCACTGAAGCTTTCTTT	.	TRBV16	TRBJ1-1	.
CASSLAGPSHGYTF	TGTGCCAGCAGCTTAGCCGGCCCTAGCCATGGCTACACCTTC	many	TRBV7-9	TRBJ1-2	.
CASSPRGQLNTGELFF	TGTGCCAGCAGTCCAAGGGGACAGCTTAACACCGGGGAGCTGTTTTTT	.	TRBV7-6	TRBJ2-2	TRBD1
CSGYRVRTEAFF	TGCAGCGGCTACAGGGTTAGGACTGAAGCTTTCTTT	many	TRBV29-1	TRBJ1-1	.
CASSLSQNNSPLHF	TGCGCCAGCAGCTTGTCACAGAATAATTCACCCCTCCACTTT	many	TRBV5-1	TRBJ1-6	.
CASSRTHLGGDEQFF	TGCGCCAGCAGTCGAACCCACCTGGGAGGCGATGAGCAGTTCTTC	many	TRBV5-1	TRBJ2-1	.
CASSLIHPQYF	TGTGCCAGCAGCTTAATACACCCGCAGTATTTT	few	TRBV7-3	TRBJ2-3	.
CASSLYRGPPDTQYF	TGTGCCAGCAGCTTGTACAGGGGGCCTCCAGATACGCAGTATTTT	many	TRBV7-2	TRBJ2-3	TRBD1
CASNEGSNQPQHF	TGTGCCAGCAATGAGGGAAGCAATCAGCCCCAGCATTTT	.	TRBV3-1	TRBJ1-5	.
CASSSAGGGYNEQFF	TGTGCCAGCAGCTCTGCGGGGGGGGGTTACAATGAGCAGTTCTTC	many	TRBV7-3	TRBJ2-1	TRBD2
CASRLDQPQHF	TGTGCCAGCAGGCTAGATCAGCCCCAGCATTTT	few	TRBV7-9	TRBJ1-5	.
CASSLERQGTYNSPLHF	TGCGCCAGCAGCTTGGAGAGACAGGGGACTTATAATTCACCCCTCCACTTT	.	TRBV5-1	TRBJ1-6	TRBD1
CSAMDDPYGYTF	TGCAGCGCAATGGACGACCCCTATGGCTACACCTTC	many	TRBV29-1	TRBJ1-2	.
CASTQRVTGETQYF	TGTGCCAGCACCCAGCGGGTCACGGGGGAGACCCAGTACTTC	.	TRBV11-2	TRBJ2-5	.
CASRGLGGNEQFF	TGTGCCAGCAGGGGACTGGGGGGGAATGAGCAGTTCTTC	.	TRBV2	TRBJ2-1	TRBD2
CASSPEAGEAKNIQYF	TGTGCCAGCAGCCCAGAGGCAGGGGAGGCCAAAAACATTCAGTACTTC	.	TRBV7-2	TRBJ2-4	.